The next 7 T cell receptor beta chains were all read from a single sample in a study of OX40 agonist ivuxolimab in advanced cancers. Method: immunoSEQ multiplex PCR; TCRdb's copy keeps in-frame clones and lacks some. The sample includes 70,000 to 80,000 clones, around 90% of them seen just once. Sequences were derived from CD4+ or CD8+ T cells sorted from blood, sampled in a trial of the OX40 agonist ivuxolimab. The receptor source for this set is an adult with an advanced solid tumor such as melanoma, head and neck, liver or kidney cancer.

In this sample, this clone turned up a few times. The chain links TRBV2 to TRBJ1-1; D remains ambiguous. Germline CDR1 is SNHLY and CDR2 is FYNNEI. The germline V and J ends were trimmed by 4 bases and 6 bases, with 9 bases remaining between them. The CDR3 consists of 12 residues. This CDR3 is CASSAGSAEAFF. The CDR3, as DNA: TGTGCCAGCAGTGCGGGGTCGGCTGAAGCTTTCTTT.

V is TRBV2 and J is TRBJ1-1, with no clear D. CDR1 is SNHLY and CDR2 is FYNNEI in the germline V gene. Trimming pared 7 bases from V and 1 base from J, leaving 10 bases between. The length of the CDR3 is 13 residues. The CDR3 sequence is CASTLQRNTEAFF. The CDR3 region has the DNA TGTGCCAGCACCTTACAGCGGAACACTGAAGCTTTCTTT.

The rearrangement joins TRBV9 to TRBJ1-5, with D maybe TRBD1 (5 bases). The CDR3 is 15 amino acids. V was shortened by 0 bases and J by 7 bases, with 14 bases between the two germline ends. Germline values: CDR1 SGDLS, CDR2 YYNGEE. The CDR3 DNA reads as TGTGCCAGCAGCGTAGACACGGGGCGCGGGCAGCCCCAGCATTTT. Its protein is CASSVDTGRGQPQHF.

The chain is built from TRBV19 and TRBJ1-4; 8 bases align to TRBD1. Germline V gene sequence: CDR1 LNHDA, CDR2 SQIVND (reference sequence). Trimming at V came to 4 bases and at J to 5 bases, leaving 6 bases not matched to a gene. This CDR3 has 15 amino acids. The chain's CDR3 is CASSKQRTGNEKLFF. The CDR3 DNA reads TGTGCCAGTAGTAAACAAAGGACAGGGAATGAAAAACTGTTTTTT.

The chain has TRBV29-1 and TRBJ1-2; D uncertain. The V gene lost 4 bases and the J gene lost 4 bases, with 13 bases spanning the gap. The V gene's germline CDR1 is SQVTM and CDR2 ANQGSEA. The CDR3 has 13 residues. CDR3 bases: TGCAGCGTTGGTATAAGAAGCTCCTATGGCTACACCTTC. This sequence encodes CSVGIRSSYGYTF.

V usage is TRBV10-1 and J usage is TRBJ2-1; 13 bases align to TRBD2. This CDR3 spans 15 amino acids. Per the germline V gene, CDR1 is WNHNN and CDR2 is SYGVQD (reference sequence). The ends lost 6 bases at V and 12 bases at J; junction bases unmatched: 11. The DNA for the CDR3 is TGCGCCAGCAGCCCCGGGGGGACTAGCGGGATGGGGCAGTTCTTC. Its translation: CASSPGGTSGMGQFF.

This rearrangement joins TRBV18 to TRBJ2-2; no clear D. Looked up from germline, CDR1 is KGHSH and CDR2 is LQKENI. Trimming removed 6 bases from V and 1 base from J, with 15 bases in between. The CDR3 runs 16 residues. CDR3 protein: CASSSNGRMNTGELFF. Written as DNA, the CDR3 is TGTGCCAGCTCTTCTAATGGCAGGATGAACACCGGGGAGCTGTTTTTT. Supplemented by reference TRBV18 and TRBJ2-2, the full variable domain reads NAGVMQNPRHLVRRRGQEARLRCSPMKGHSHVYWYRQLPEEGLKFMVYLQKENIIDESGMPKERFSAEFPKEGPSILRIQQVVRGDSAAYFCASSSNGRMNTGELFFGEGSRLTVL.